The T cell receptor (beta chain) described here comes from a study of Tregs in tolerant kidney transplant recipients. Findings and caveats of the study: Few patients were studied, so findings need validation in larger groups. Activated donor B cell expansion appeared to reveal the most relevant donor-specific TCRbeta repertoire. In tolerant patients, donor-specific Tregs outgrew total Tregs, suggesting antigen-driven expansion. Changing PCR primers prevented nucleotide comparison between some patients' samples.

Measured with immunoSEQ multiplex PCR; TCRdb has only the in-frame clones, and not every one. This sample has 85,000 to 100,000 clones, with 93% found just once. Turning to this clone: Its antigen remains unknown.

The CDR3 has 16 amino acids. V shed 5 bases, J shed 6 bases, and the junction held 13 bases outside the gene matches. Looked up from germline, CDR1 is SGHTA and CDR2 is FQGTGA. The rearrangement uses TRBV7-3 and TRBJ2-1, with 7 bases fitting TRBD2. Material: CD4+ T cells from blood, obtained before the transplant. The clonotype comes from a human donor who received a combined kidney and bone marrow transplant. CDR3 DNA sequence: TGTGCCAGCAGCCGGAGGTCCAGCGGGGCCTTCAATGAGCAGTTCTTC. Encoded protein: CASSRRSSGAFNEQFF.